The rows below give T cell receptor beta chains drawn from one sample of a study of molecular identifiers for immune sequencing clone quantification. MiXCR was run by TCRdb on the PCR reads, yielding one entry per CDR3 protein. The table records over 9,000 distinct CDR3 sequences, approximately 14% of them present only once. The material sequenced was naive CD8+ T cells from blood, with Jurkat cell RNA spiked in. The receptors stem from a human donor in good health. Some libraries in this study had Jurkat cell RNA spiked in. Each CDR3 is given with its conserved first and last residue. The D gene is left open where the match is weak. Rows may omit the clone size; those that give it use once, few, many or a size class.

clone size	CDR3 length	V gene	J gene	D gene	CDR3 DNA	CDR3 protein
many	15	TRBV19	TRBJ2-7	TRBD1	TGTGCCAGTAGTATATCAGGGGGCGCCTCCTACGAGCAGTACTTC	CASSISGGASYEQYF
medium-sized	11	TRBV9	TRBJ1-1	.	TGTGCCAGCAGCGCGGGGGATGAAGCTTTCTTT	CASSAGDEAFF
many	15	TRBV19	TRBJ2-1	TRBD1	TGTGCCAGTAGTATTTTTACAGGGGTTTACCATGAGCAGTTCTTC	CASSIFTGVYHEQFF
many	14	TRBV7-6	TRBJ2-1	.	TGTGCCAGCAGCTTAGTCGGAGGGGTCAATGAGCAGTTCTTC	CASSLVGGVNEQFF
medium-sized	13	TRBV29-1	TRBJ2-7	.	TGCAGCGTTGTTTCACCGCCCAGGGACGAGCAGTACTTC	CSVVSPPRDEQYF
many	14	TRBV9	TRBJ2-1	.	TGTGCCAGCAATCACGGCGGTGACTACAATGAGCAGTTCTTC	CASNHGGDYNEQFF
medium-sized	15	TRBV4-3	TRBJ1-1	.	TGCGCCAGCAGCCAGGGGACCGTCATGAACACTGAAGCTTTCTTT	CASSQGTVMNTEAFF
many	17	TRBV7-8	TRBJ2-2	.	TGTGCCAGCAGCTCCGATTTGAGGGGAAGGGACACCGGGGAGCTGTTTTTT	CASSSDLRGRDTGELFF
medium-sized	11	TRBV20-1	TRBJ1-1	.	TGCAGTGCTAGAGTGAACACTGAAGCTTTCTTT	CSARVNTEAFF
.	13	TRBV27	TRBJ1-1	.	TGTGTCAGCCGTGAGTTGATGAACACTGAAGCTTTCTTT	CVSRELMNTEAFF
medium-sized	11	TRBV7-9	TRBJ1-1	.	TGTGCCAGCAATCTTGGGGCTGAAGCTTTCTTT	CASNLGAEAFF
medium-sized	13	TRBV5-4	TRBJ2-7	.	TGTGCCAGCAGCCCATTTCTGTCTGGCGAGCAGTACTTC	CASSPFLSGEQYF
many	12	TRBV20-1	TRBJ2-7	.	TGCAGTGCTAGAAACTCGGTCTACGAGCAGTACTTC	CSARNSVYEQYF
many	18	TRBV13	TRBJ2-1	.	TGTGCCAGCAGCTTAGTGAGTTCGGGGACTTACTCCTACAATGAGCAGTTCTTC	CASSLVSSGTYSYNEQFF
many	14	TRBV20-1	TRBJ2-7	TRBD2	TGCAGTGCTAGACCCGGGACTAGCGTTGACGAGCAGGACTTC	CSARPGTSVDEQDF
medium-sized	16	TRBV4-3	TRBJ2-7	TRBD2	TGCGCCAGCAGCCAAGATGAGACTAGCGGGGAGAACGAGCAGTACTTC	CASSQDETSGENEQYF
.	16	TRBV4-3	TRBJ1-4	.	TGCGCCAGCAGCCAAGGTCGGGGCAGGGGCGGTGAAAAACTGTTTTTT	CASSQGRGRGGEKLFF
medium-sized	15	TRBV4-3	TRBJ2-1	TRBD2	TGCGCCAGCAGCCAAGATCGAGCGGGATACAATGAGCAGTTCTTC	CASSQDRAGYNEQFF
many	16	TRBV6-2/TRBV6-3	TRBJ2-7	.	TGTGCCAGCAAACCCAAGGTGGCAGGGACCCATCTCAAGCAGTACTTC	CASKPKVAGTHLKQYF
many	15	TRBV9	TRBJ2-3	.	TGTGCCAGCAGCGTAGCTTCCAGGTCGAAAGATACGCAGTATTTT	CASSVASRSKDTQYF
many	15	TRBV5-6	TRBJ2-5	.	TGTGCCAGCAGCTGGGGTCCGCGGGTACAAGAGACCCAGTACTTC	CASSWGPRVQETQYF
few	14	TRBV9	TRBJ2-7	TRBD1	TGTGCCAGCACCCTGGGACAGGGGTCCTACGAGCAGTACTTC	CASTLGQGSYEQYF
medium-sized	17	TRBV19	TRBJ1-5	TRBD1	TGTGCCAGTAGCTGGACCGCCGGGACAGTCAGCAATCAGCCCCAGCATTTT	CASSWTAGTVSNQPQHF
many	13	TRBV5-6	TRBJ2-3	.	TGTGCCAGCACTTGGACGGGCGGGCATACGCAGTATTTT	CASTWTGGHTQYF
medium-sized	14	TRBV12-3/TRBV12-4	TRBJ2-2	.	TGTGCCAGCAGTTTGGGGCAGGGGTCCGGGGAGCTGTTTTTT	CASSLGQGSGELFF
medium-sized	14	TRBV7-2	TRBJ2-7	.	TGTGCCAGCAGCTTGGCCCTGAGCTCCTACGAGCAGTACTTC	CASSLALSSYEQYF
few	22	TRBV6-5	TRBJ2-3	.	TGTGCCAGCAGTTACTTCCCGTTGGCCGGGTCCGTCGGAACCACTAGCACAGATACGCAGTATTTT	CASSYFPLAGSVGTTSTDTQYF
medium-sized	13	TRBV4-1	TRBJ2-1	.	TGCGCCAGCAGCCAAGATCCGGGCTATGAGCAGTTCTTC	CASSQDPGYEQFF
medium-sized	15	TRBV6-2/TRBV6-3	TRBJ1-1	.	TGTGCCAGCAGTTACTCCCCTGGGGGGGACCCTGAAGCTTTCTTT	CASSYSPGGDPEAFF
many	12	TRBV27	TRBJ2-1	.	TGTGCCAGCAGTTCCTTCGGCAATGAGCAGTTCTTC	CASSSFGNEQFF
medium-sized	14	TRBV10-3	TRBJ2-5	.	TGTGCCATCAGTGAGCCAGATCAAGATGAGACCCAGTACTTC	CAISEPDQDETQYF
medium-sized	16	TRBV7-9	TRBJ2-1	.	TGTGCCAGCAGCTTAGTGTCGAGGGCCGAGCGCAATGAGCAGTTCTTC	CASSLVSRAERNEQFF
many	11	TRBV5-4	TRBJ2-3	.	TGTGCCAGCAGCTATACAGATACGCAGTATTTT	CASSYTDTQYF
many	13	TRBV27	TRBJ2-5	.	TGTGCCAGCAGTTACCAGGGCGGGGAGACCCAGTACTTC	CASSYQGGETQYF
medium-sized	16	TRBV6-1	TRBJ2-3	TRBD1	TGTGCCAGCAGTGAGTGGGACAGCTCTAGCACAGATACGCAGTATTTT	CASSEWDSSSTDTQYF
medium-sized	13	TRBV13	TRBJ1-1	.	TGTGCCAGCAGCCTGAACATGGGGGTGGAAGCTTTCTTT	CASSLNMGVEAFF
medium-sized	13	TRBV5-1	TRBJ1-1	.	TGCGCCAGCAGCTTGGTTTTGGGCACTGAAGCTTTCTTT	CASSLVLGTEAFF
medium-sized	14	TRBV7-9	TRBJ2-3	TRBD1	TGTGCCAGTCGAACCGGGACAGGGGTGGATACGCAGTATTTT	CASRTGTGVDTQYF
medium-sized	15	TRBV7-6	TRBJ2-3	TRBD2	TGTGCCAGCAGCCACGGTGAGGGAGGGACAGATACGCAGTATTTT	CASSHGEGGTDTQYF
.	13	TRBV30	TRBJ2-2	.	TGTGCCTGGAGTACCACTAGCACGGGGGAGCTGTTTTTT	CAWSTTSTGELFF
once	14	TRBV28	TRBJ1-5	.	TGTGCCAGCATTATGCAGGGTGGCCGTCAGCCCCAGCATTTT	CASIMQGGRQPQHF
many	14	TRBV2	TRBJ2-7	TRBD2	TGTGCCAGCAGTGAGGCTAGCGGGGGTTACGAGCAGTACTTC	CASSEASGGYEQYF
medium-sized	15	TRBV7-6	TRBJ2-3	TRBD1	TGTGCCAGCAGCTTAGCAGGGGGCGCGGGAGATACGCAGTATTTT	CASSLAGGAGDTQYF
medium-sized	12	TRBV20-1	TRBJ2-7	.	TGCAGTGCTTCTTCCTGGGAGTACGAGCAGTACTTC	CSASSWEYEQYF
.	18	TRBV13	TRBJ2-1	.	TGTGCCAGCAGCTTAGATGGTTGGGCTACCATCTCCTACAATGAGCAGTTGTTC	CASSLDGWATISYNEQLF
medium-sized	18	TRBV11-2	TRBJ2-5	TRBD2	TGTGCCAGCAGCTCCCCGACTAGCGGGAACCTCTACCAAGAGACCCAGTACTTC	CASSSPTSGNLYQETQYF
many	16	TRBV28	TRBJ2-7	TRBD2	TGTGCCAGCAGTTTCAGACTAGCGGGAGTTCTCTACGAGCAGTACTTC	CASSFRLAGVLYEQYF